This T cell receptor (beta chain) is from a study of CD8 T cells in ankylosing spondylitis. General study findings and limits: About 8 highly homologous variants made up a TCR beta motif, and this motif appeared characteristic of ankylosing spondylitis blood.

With 0 bases removed from V and 7 bases from J, the gap between germline ends came to 11 bases. This CDR3 has 15 amino acids. Per germline, CDR1 SGDLS and CDR2 YYNGEE. TCRdb re-called the 5' RACE reads through MiXCR, storing one row per CDR3 protein. The sample contains about 220,000 distinct CDR3 sequences, 6% to 8% of which appear only once. About this clonotype: As yet, its antigen is unknown.

Sequenced input: blood, either unsorted or a sorted T cell fraction (not recorded which). The source of this sequence is a male donor with ankylosing spondylitis. The J gene is TRBJ1-6, the V gene TRBV9; no clear D gene. CDR3 in DNA: TGTGCCAGCAGCGTAGGTCGGGCCTCAAATTCACCCCTCCACTTT. Translation: CASSVGRASNSPLHF.